Included here is one TCR beta chain sequence, with context. The length of the CDR3 is 15 residues. Germline V gives CDR1 SGHTA, CDR2 FQGTGA. V shed 5 bases and J shed 0 bases, with 13 bases lying between them. This sample is drawn from a study of T cell changes during pregnancy in multiple sclerosis. Measured with immunoSEQ multiplex PCR; TCRdb has only the in-frame clones, and not every one. This table has around 63,000 clones, 85% to 95% appearing once. The V and J genes are TRBV7-3 and TRBJ1-1; D is undetermined. The specimen comprised CD8+ T cells from peripheral blood mononuclear cells, sampled in the third trimester of pregnancy. This TCR derives from a female donor in good health, enrolled as a control in a pregnancy study. The CDR3 region has the DNA TGTGCCAGCAGCCCCCAGGCGGGATTGAACACTGAAGCTTTCTTT. Its protein is CASSPQAGLNTEAFF.